The 2 T cell receptor beta chains presented below share a single source sample, sequenced in a study of OX40 agonist ivuxolimab in advanced cancers. The library was generated by the immunoSEQ multiplex PCR assay. TCRdb provides this immuneACCESS table in a form limited to in-frame rearrangements. Some clones are lacking; in checked studies, under half of them reflect an unresolved V gene, and why the rest are absent is not known. The sample table shows roughly 73,000 clones, and 89% are seen once. Clones ranked in the top ten supply 2% to 3% of the sample. The specimen comprised CD4+ or CD8+ T cells sorted from blood, sampled in a trial of the OX40 agonist ivuxolimab. These receptors originate from an adult with an advanced solid tumor such as melanoma, head and neck, liver or kidney cancer.

The CDR3 loop reads CATSRDMAGRADTQYF. CDR3 in DNA: TGTGCCACCAGCAGAGATATGGCGGGGAGGGCAGATACGCAGTATTTT. This chain links TRBV15 with TRBJ2-3, with TRBD2 identical over 7 bases. Germline CDR1 LNHNV, CDR2 YYDKDF (reference sequence). Trimming cost V 0 bases and J 4 bases; bases outside gene matches: 7. This CDR3 is built from 16 residues.

This chain connects TRBV30 to TRBJ2-3; 9 positions agree with TRBD2. CDR3 length: 19 residues. Germline assignment: CDR1 GTSNPN and CDR2 SVGIG (reference sequence). V was clipped by 0 bases and J by 2 bases; unmatched bases: 15. This CDR3 reads CAWSVLAGAGRGFTDTQYF. CDR3 nucleotides: TGTGCCTGGAGTGTATTAGCGGGAGCGGGTAGAGGGTTCACAGATACGCAGTATTTT.